Listed here are 32 T cell receptor beta chains from one sample, sequenced in a study of blood T cells in healthy people across ages. Alongside a J-beta primer mix, a sample-barcoded 5' primer served in a second PCR lasting about 7 to 11 cycles. In TCRdb, the 5' RACE reads were re-called with MiXCR into one record per CDR3 protein. The repertoire holds about 1.6 million distinct CDR3 sequences, with about 31% as singletons. Sequenced: blood. These receptors all stem from a woman in her twenties or thirties in good health.

The gene calls are TRBV6-1 and TRBJ2-7; 10 nucleotides match TRBD1. The DNA end is more similar to TRBJ2-5, so the J call may be wrong. The germline V gene has CDR1 MNHNS and CDR2 SASEGT. This CDR3 has 17 amino acids. The CDR3, as DNA: TGTGCCAGCAGCCCTTTCGCGGGACAGGGGATGTTAGAGACCCAGTACTTC. Translated, it gives CASSPFAGQGMLETQYF.

This sequence joins TRBV27 and TRBJ2-7, with 12 bases identical to TRBD2. Germline CDR1 MNHEY, CDR2 SMNVEV (reference sequence). The trim removed 6 bases at V and 3 bases at J, leaving 3 bases unmatched. The CDR3 has 14 amino acids. This CDR3 is CASRRTSGDYEQYF. The CDR3 DNA sequence: TGTGCCAGCAGGAGGACTAGCGGGGACTACGAGCAGTACTTC.

The V gene is TRBV3-1, the J gene TRBJ2-5; 7 bases line up with TRBD2. The germline V gene has CDR1 LGHDT and CDR2 YNNKEL (reference sequence). V shed 6 bases, J shed 4 bases, and the junction held 5 bases outside the gene matches. CDR3 length: 13 amino acids. CDR3 protein: CASRMGRGETQYF. CDR3 coding DNA: TGTGCCAGCAGGATGGGGAGGGGAGAGACCCAGTACTTC.

The rearrangement links TRBV7-9 to TRBJ1-1; D unresolved. The germline CDR1 and CDR2 sequences are SEHNR and FQNEAQ (reference sequence). V was pared by 1 base and J by 4 bases, with 10 bases between. The CDR3 extends over 14 amino acids. CDR3 sequence reads: CASSLVLGSTEAFF. The CDR3 bases are TGTGCCAGCAGCTTAGTTCTGGGAAGCACTGAAGCTTTCTTT.

CDR3 residues: CASRPSSGGSTDTQYF. The DNA for the CDR3 is TGTGCCAGCAGGCCGTCCAGCGGGGGGTCCACAGATACGCAGTATTTT. This chain links TRBV6-2 or TRBV6-3 with TRBJ2-3, with 9 nucleotides matching TRBD2. The CDR3 contains 16 residues. The V gene's germline CDR1 is MNHEY and CDR2 SVGEGT. Trimming at V came to 6 bases and at J to 2 bases, leaving 9 bases not matched to a gene.

The rearrangement links TRBV5-1 to TRBJ2-5, with D tentatively TRBD1 or TRBD2 (7 bases each). This CDR3 spans 16 amino acids. CDR1 and CDR2 (germline): SGHRS, YFSETQ. Trimming stripped 6 bases from V and 1 base from J, with 19 bases between. In DNA, the CDR3 is TGCGCCAGCACCCTCCAGGGGGGGGCAATCCAAGAGACCCAGTACTTC. Protein product: CASTLQGGAIQETQYF.

The rearrangement uses TRBV5-1 and TRBJ2-2, with 9 bases that match TRBD2. V was clipped by 3 bases and J by 2 bases; unmatched bases: 5. Germline values: CDR1 SGHRS, CDR2 YFSETQ. The CDR3 spans 16 residues. The CDR3 DNA follows: TGCGCCAGCAGCTCGTCTAGCGGGGTTAACACCGGGGAGCTGTTTTTT. Amino acids: CASSSSSGVNTGELFF.

The chain couples TRBV19 to TRBJ1-1, with TRBD1 matching 7 bases. This CDR3 is 15 amino acids long. The germline CDR1 and CDR2 sequences are LNHDA and SQIVND (reference sequence). With 6 bases clipped from V and 1 base from J, the junction kept 8 bases outside the gene matches. CDR3 sequence (DNA): TGTGCCAGTAGCCGTGACAGGGCCAAGAACACTGAAGCTTTCTTT. This gives the protein CASSRDRAKNTEAFF.

This clonotype was observed a few times. This chain links TRBV3-1 with TRBJ2-1, with TRBD2 matching over 8 bases. Unmatched junction bases numbered 8, after V lost 0 bases and J lost 4 bases. Looked up from germline, CDR1 is LGHDT and CDR2 is YNNKEL (reference sequence). The CDR3 length is 17 residues. The CDR3 sequence is CASSQDLGLAGYNEQFF. CDR3 sequence (DNA): TGTGCCAGCAGCCAAGATCTAGGGCTAGCGGGTTACAATGAGCAGTTCTTC.

This chain links TRBV27 with TRBJ1-2, with TRBD1 identical over 10 bases. Germline assignment: CDR1 MNHEY and CDR2 SMNVEV (reference sequence). The trim removed 7 bases at V and 7 bases at J, leaving 3 bases unmatched. The CDR3 sequence is 12 residues long. CDR3 in DNA: TGTGCCAGCAAGGACAGGGGGACTGGCTACACCTTC. Its protein product is CASKDRGTGYTF.

This clonotype was counted a few times. This chain connects TRBV4-1 to TRBJ2-3, with 9 bases lining up with TRBD2. The CDR3 is 16 amino acids. V gave up 1 base and J gave up 4 bases; unmatched junction bases: 6. Germline CDR1 MGHRA, CDR2 YSYEKL. The CDR3 reads CASSQGAGGLADTQYF. The CDR3 coding sequence is TGCGCCAGCAGCCAAGGAGCGGGGGGCCTTGCAGATACGCAGTATTTT.

This clonotype was found a few times. The V and J genes are TRBV6-5 and TRBJ1-6, with D possibly matching TRBD1 (6 bases). Trimming pared 0 bases from V and 10 bases from J, leaving 22 bases between. Germline CDR1 MNHEY, CDR2 SVGAGI. This CDR3 contains 18 residues. CDR3 DNA: TGTGCCAGCAGTTACTCGGTGAAGGGGGACCTGACCGACTCACCCCTCCACTTT. Translation: CASSYSVKGDLTDSPLHF.

This clonotype was recorded once. The genes are TRBV7-8 and TRBJ1-2, with 7 bases identical to TRBD1. V dropped 7 bases and J dropped 8; count of bases not matched to a gene: 13. CDR1 is SGHVS, CDR2 FQNEAQ, per germline. The CDR3 runs 14 residues. The CDR3 region has the DNA TGTGCCAGCAAGCGCCGGGACAGCGTTCAGGGCTACACCTTC. Translated, it gives CASKRRDSVQGYTF.

This clonotype was detected a few times. The rearrangement joins TRBV27 to TRBJ2-7; D is possibly TRBD2 (5 bases). V gave up 5 bases and J gave up 5 bases, with 13 bases separating them. The CDR3 is 13 amino acids. From germline, CDR1 is MNHEY and CDR2 SMNVEV (reference sequence). CDR3 sequence reads: CASSLLLGDEQYF. The CDR3 DNA sequence: TGTGCCAGCAGTCTCCTCCTCGGGGACGAGCAGTACTTC.

The chain carries TRBV20-1 and TRBJ2-7; a weak D match, TRBD1 (6 bases). This CDR3 has 13 residues. Germline CDR1 and CDR2: DFQATT and SNEGSKA (reference sequence). Trimming pared 7 bases from V and 1 base from J, leaving 14 bases between. CDR3 loop: CSVKTGRSYEQYF. In nucleotides, the CDR3 is TGCAGTGTTAAGACAGGCCGATCCTACGAGCAGTACTTC.

The V gene is TRBV21-1, the J gene TRBJ2-7; the table's D gene call, TRBD1, was not cross checked with the DNA. TRBV21-1 is a documented pseudogene. The CDR3 consists of 16 residues. CDR3 sequence: CASSVILGQGAHEQYF. The CDR3 DNA sequence: TGTGCCAGCAGTGTGATCCTAGGACAGGGGGCCCACGAGCAGTACTTC.

This chain connects TRBV28 to TRBJ1-2, with D maybe TRBD1 (6 bases). V lost 5 bases, J lost 4 bases, and 11 bases lay in between. Germline assignment: CDR1 MDHEN and CDR2 SYDVKM. This CDR3 has 13 amino acids. The CDR3 loop reads CASSTGSAYGYTF. CDR3 DNA: TGTGCCAGCAGTACAGGGTCCGCCTATGGCTACACCTTC.

The genes are TRBV6-1 and TRBJ2-1; a weak D match, TRBD2 (7 bases). The CDR3 has 17 residues. Per the germline V gene, CDR1 is MNHNS and CDR2 is SASEGT. Trimming removed 10 bases at V and 5 bases at J, with 27 bases between. In DNA form, the CDR3 reads TGTGCCACCCGAAGGTTGGGGGCTAGCGGAGGGAACAATGAGCAGTTCTTC. This encodes CATRRLGASGGNNEQFF.

This clonotype was recorded a few times. This rearrangement joins TRBV4-2 to TRBJ2-7, with 7 positions matching TRBD1. This CDR3 is built from 15 residues. CDR1 LGHNA and CDR2 YNFKEQ come from the germline V gene. V was pared by 4 bases and J by 3 bases, with 9 bases of the junction left unmatched. Here the CDR3 DNA reads TGTGCCAGCAGCCGCCGACAGGGTACGGACTACGAGCAGTACTTC. The encoded protein is CASSRRQGTDYEQYF.

V usage is TRBV9 and J usage is TRBJ2-1; TRBD2 agrees at 8 bases. From germline, CDR1 is SGDLS and CDR2 YYNGEE. The V segment lost 3 bases and the J segment 7 bases; nucleotides outside the gene matches: 12. This CDR3 contains 16 residues. For the CDR3, the DNA is TGTGCCAGCAGCGCGAAAGGCGGGAGGTTTGGTAATGAGCAGTTCTTC. Translation gives CASSAKGGRFGNEQFF.

This clonotype occurred a few times. The chain carries TRBV6-1 and TRBJ1-5; the D gene is possibly TRBD1 (5 bases). This CDR3 contains 15 residues. The germline V gene has CDR1 MNHNS and CDR2 SASEGT. V dropped 4 bases and J dropped 2 bases, with 12 bases sitting between them. CDR3 in DNA: TGTGCCAGCAGTGGTGGGGCGGACGGCAATCAGCCCCAGCATTTT. Amino acid sequence: CASSGGADGNQPQHF.

This clonotype has a handful of counts. At one end the junction does not follow the germline gene, possibly because of a read error. The chain joins TRBV5-1 to TRBJ2-7; 13 bases align to TRBD2. The CDR3 loop spans 15 amino acids. Germline V gives CDR1 SGHRS, CDR2 YFSETQ. The CDR3 coding sequence is TGTGCCAGCAGTAAGACTAGCGGGGGGACCTACGAGCAGTACTTC. It encodes CASSKTSGGTYEQYF. Together with reference TRBV5-1 and TRBJ2-7, the CDR3 gives the full variable domain: KAGVTQTPRYLIKTRGQQVTLSCSPISGHRSVSWYQQTPGQGLQFLFEYFSETQRNKGNFPGRFSGRQFSNSRSEMNVSTLELGDSALYLCASSKTSGGTYEQYFGPGTRLTVT.

The table lists this clonotype with many counts. The genes are TRBV12-3 or TRBV12-4 and TRBJ2-3; 7 bases match TRBD2. The CDR3 runs to 15 residues. V gave up 7 bases and J gave up 6 bases; unmatched junction bases: 13. The CDR3 reads CASNSPLAGADTQYF. CDR3 DNA: TGTGCCAGCAACTCCCCCTTAGCGGGCGCGGATACGCAGTATTTT.

The chain uses TRBV12-3 or TRBV12-4 and TRBJ2-1; D is ambiguous. V lost 5 bases and J lost 7, with 9 bases in between. This CDR3 has 12 amino acids. For the CDR3, the DNA is TGTGCCAGCAGTCAAACGACGAATGAGCAGTTCTTC. Residues: CASSQTTNEQFF.

The CDR3 spells CASSTSRGPGANVLTF. The CDR3 nucleotides are TGCGCCAGCAGCACCTCCCGGGGTCCTGGGGCCAACGTCCTGACTTTC. The chain couples TRBV4-1 to TRBJ2-6, with a weak D call TRBD2 (5 bases). Trimming removed 5 bases from V and 2 bases from J, with 13 bases in between. CDR1 is MGHRA, CDR2 YSYEKL, per germline. The CDR3 consists of 16 residues.

This clonotype has only a few counts. V usage is TRBV4-1 and J usage is TRBJ2-1, with D unresolved. There are 13 residues in the CDR3. Trimming pared 0 bases from V and 9 bases from J, leaving 9 bases between. CDR1 MGHRA and CDR2 YSYEKL come from the germline V gene. DNA of the CDR3: TGCGCCAGCAGCCAAGACCCCGTAAGTGAGCAGTTCTTC. This translates into CASSQDPVSEQFF.

This clonotype has more than one count but fewer than ten. The chain couples TRBV4-1 to TRBJ1-4; D unclear. CDR3 length: 16 amino acids. CDR1 is MGHRA, CDR2 YSYEKL, per germline. V lost 0 bases to trimming and J lost 3 bases, with 11 bases between them. CDR3 amino acids: CASSQEARRSNEKLFF. The CDR3 nucleotides read TGCGCCAGCAGCCAAGAGGCCCGGCGGTCTAATGAAAAACTGTTTTTT.

The rearrangement uses TRBV3-1 and TRBJ2-1; 7 bases are shared with TRBD2. V dropped 1 base and J dropped 7; count of bases not matched to a gene: 7. The CDR3 loop spans 15 amino acids. Germline V CDR1 and CDR2: LGHDT, YNNKEL (reference sequence). CDR3 in DNA: TGTGCCAGCAGCCAAGTGGCTAGCGGCCTGAATGAGCAGTTCTTC. Protein sequence: CASSQVASGLNEQFF.

This clonotype occurred a few times. DNA for the CDR3: TGTGCCAGCAGTGTAGTCGGGACTAGCGGGGGGGCGATGAGCACCGGGGAGCTGTTTTTT. This encodes CASSVVGTSGGAMSTGELFF. The V gene is TRBV6-2 or TRBV6-3, the J gene TRBJ2-2, with 16 bases lining up with TRBD2. Losses at the gene ends were 5 bases for V and 4 bases for J; bases not matched to a gene: 13. CDR3 length equals 20 residues. CDR1 is MNHEY and CDR2 is SVGEGT in the germline V gene.

V usage is TRBV6-2 or TRBV6-3 and J usage is TRBJ2-6; 14 bases align to TRBD2. The trim removed 7 bases at V and 2 bases at J, leaving 7 bases unmatched. CDR3 length: 18 residues. Germline assignment: CDR1 MNHEY and CDR2 SVGEGT. In nucleotides, the CDR3 is TGTGCCAGCATCCATCGGGGACTAGCGGGAGCTGGGGCCAACGTCCTGACTTTC. This gives the protein CASIHRGLAGAGANVLTF.

The chain combines TRBV6-6 with TRBJ2-3; 12 nucleotides agree with TRBD1. CDR1 MNHNY and CDR2 SVGAGI come from the germline V gene (reference sequence). The CDR3 extends over 13 amino acids. V was pared by 11 bases and J by 5 bases, with 5 bases of the junction left unmatched. The DNA of the CDR3 is TGTGCCTCGGGGACAGGGGGCGAAGATACGCAGTATTTT. Amino acids: CASGTGGEDTQYF.

The chain joins TRBV4-1 to TRBJ2-5; the D is unclear. The V end lost 3 bases, the J end lost 4 bases, and 12 bases lay between the germline ends. This CDR3 spans 14 amino acids. Germline-derived CDR1 and CDR2 are MGHRA and YSYEKL. The CDR3 region is CASSQYPRRETQYF. CDR3 DNA sequence: TGCGCCAGCAGCCAGTACCCAAGAAGAGAGACCCAGTACTTC.